The next 14 T cell receptor beta chains were all read from a single sample in a study of blood T cells in healthy people across ages. Through a sample-barcoded 5' primer and a J-beta primer mix, a second PCR was run for roughly 6 to 11 cycles. MiXCR, applied by TCRdb to the 5' RACE reads, yields one record per CDR3 protein. Counted here are roughly 800,000 distinct CDR3 sequences, 55% to 70% occurring once; the ten biggest clones make up roughly 20%. Sequences were obtained from blood. The receptors shown here come from a man aged 25-45 years in good health.

V and J are TRBV29-1 and TRBJ2-3; TRBD2 matches at 11 bases. The CDR3 has 15 residues. The germline V gene has CDR1 SQVTM and CDR2 ANQGSEA. V shed 2 bases, J shed 4 bases, and the junction held 5 bases outside the gene matches. CDR3 amino acids: CSVERLAGGSDTQYF. Written as DNA, the CDR3 is TGCAGCGTTGAAAGGCTAGCGGGAGGATCAGATACGCAGTATTTT.

V gene TRBV15 combines with J gene TRBJ1-1; maybe TRBD1 (6 bases). Trimming removed 1 base from V and 3 bases from J, with 12 bases in between. This CDR3 has 15 amino acids. In germline, CDR1 is LNHNV, CDR2 YYDKDF (reference sequence). CDR3 protein: CATSRVGGRDTEAFF. Written as DNA, the CDR3 is TGTGCCACCAGCAGAGTTGGGGGCAGGGACACTGAAGCTTTCTTT.

This clonotype appeared once. The rearrangement uses TRBV6-1 and TRBJ1-5; TRBD1 matches 9 bases. Per germline, CDR1 MNHNS and CDR2 SASEGT. The J segment lost 6 bases and the V segment lost 5 bases, leaving 11 bases of the junction unmatched. The CDR3 is 16 residues long. The CDR3 DNA reads TGTGCCAGCAGTAATACGGGACAGGGCATGGGTCAGCCCCAGCATTTT. Translated, it gives CASSNTGQGMGQPQHF.

This clonotype was recorded at least ten times. With a much larger clone just one base away, this may be a read error. This chain joins TRBV25-1 and TRBJ2-5, with 8 nucleotides matching TRBD2. CDR3 length equals 17 residues. Germline CDR1 is MGHDK and CDR2 is SYGVNS. With 4 bases clipped from V and 5 bases from J, the junction kept 15 bases outside the gene matches. CDR3 loop: CASSAPPGRAGEETQYF. In nucleotides, the CDR3 is TGTGCCAGCAGTGCCCCACCGGGACGAGCGGGAGAGGAGACCCAGTACTTC.

The J gene is TRBJ2-3, the V gene TRBV20-1, with D possibly TRBD1 on 6 matching bases. The V gene lost 0 bases and the J gene lost 5 bases, with 12 bases spanning the gap. Germline assignment: CDR1 DFQATT and CDR2 SNEGSKA (reference sequence). CDR3 length equals 14 residues. The CDR3 protein is CSARDPGVVDTQYF. The CDR3 region has the DNA TGCAGTGCTAGAGATCCAGGGGTTGTAGATACGCAGTATTTT.

Only a few counts were recorded for this clonotype. The chain joins TRBV7-2 to TRBJ2-4; 7 positions match TRBD2. Germline loops: CDR1 SGHTA, CDR2 FQGNSA. The ends lost 3 bases at V and 7 bases at J; junction bases unmatched: 3. The CDR3 is made up of 13 amino acids. CDR3 in DNA: TGTGCCAGCAGCTTCGGACTAGTGAACATTCAGTACTTC. Translation gives CASSFGLVNIQYF.

This chain links TRBV20-1 with TRBJ2-7; D uncertain. Judging by the DNA end, TRBJ2-5 fits better; the J call may be wrong. CDR1 DFQATT and CDR2 SNEGSKA come from the germline V gene (reference sequence). CDR3 length: 13 residues. CDR3: CSARPPHPETQYF. CDR3 DNA: TGCAGTGCTAGACCCCCTCATCCCGAGACCCAGTACTTC.

The CDR3 region is CASSPSVGGTNYGYTF. Here the CDR3 DNA reads TGTGCCAGCAGCCCCTCGGTCGGGGGCACGAACTATGGCTACACCTTC. The V gene is TRBV7-6, the J gene TRBJ1-2, with D perhaps TRBD1 (6 bases). The CDR3 has 16 amino acids. Germline lookup yields CDR1 SGHVS and CDR2 FNYEAQ. Trimming took off 5 bases at V and 2 bases at J, with 18 bases between the two ends.

CDR3 bases: TGTGCCAGCAGTTACACTGAGGGCAGAATTAATTCACCCCTCCACTTT. Its translation: CASSYTEGRINSPLHF. The chain uses TRBV6-6 and TRBJ1-6; D not certain. Germline CDR1 is MNHNY and CDR2 is SVGAGI (reference sequence). Trimming removed 2 bases from V and 6 bases from J, with 14 bases in between. The CDR3 loop spans 16 amino acids.

A remark on this clonotype: The junction shows a germline mismatch at one end, possibly a read error. In nucleotides, the CDR3 is TGTGCTAGTGGTTTGGGAACCGGGACTTCCGGCACAGGTACGCAGTATTTT. Its protein is CASGLGTGTSGTGTQYF. V and J are TRBV12-5 and TRBJ2-3, with a possible D match to TRBD2 (6 bases). This CDR3 comprises 17 residues. Per germline, CDR1 LGHNT and CDR2 FRNRAP.

The gene calls are TRBV6-5 and TRBJ1-6; 8 bases line up with TRBD1. V shed 0 bases and J 9 bases; nucleotides not matched to a gene: 7. Germline V gives CDR1 MNHEY, CDR2 SVGAGI. The CDR3 spans 16 residues. CDR3 protein: CASSYSIQQGGSPLHF. The CDR3 coding sequence is TGTGCCAGCAGTTACTCGATTCAACAGGGGGGTTCACCCCTCCACTTT.

The genes are TRBV5-1 and TRBJ1-1, with D maybe TRBD1 (6 bases). CDR3 length: 11 residues. V was pared by 4 bases and J by 9 bases, with 10 bases between. Germline V gene sequence: CDR1 SGHRS, CDR2 YFSETQ. The DNA for the CDR3 is TGCGCCAGCAGCGTAGACAGGCAAGCTTTCTTT. Protein product: CASSVDRQAFF.

The rearrangement uses TRBV13 and TRBJ2-1; D is unclear. Germline V gene lookup returns CDR1 PRHDT and CDR2 FYEKMQ (reference sequence). V gave up 8 bases and J gave up 0 bases, with 11 bases separating them. The length of the CDR3 is 14 residues. As DNA, the CDR3 is TGTGCCAGCCGAGGACCGAGCTCCTACAATGAGCAGTTCTTC. It yields the protein CASRGPSSYNEQFF.

J is TRBJ2-1 and V is TRBV11-2; D not certain. There are 17 residues in the CDR3. Germline lookup yields CDR1 SGHAT and CDR2 FQNNGV. Trimming removed 4 bases from V and 1 base from J, with 17 bases in between. The CDR3 region is CASSSTDKSGSYNEQFF. For the CDR3, the DNA is TGTGCCAGCAGCTCAACAGACAAATCCGGGTCCTACAATGAGCAGTTCTTC.